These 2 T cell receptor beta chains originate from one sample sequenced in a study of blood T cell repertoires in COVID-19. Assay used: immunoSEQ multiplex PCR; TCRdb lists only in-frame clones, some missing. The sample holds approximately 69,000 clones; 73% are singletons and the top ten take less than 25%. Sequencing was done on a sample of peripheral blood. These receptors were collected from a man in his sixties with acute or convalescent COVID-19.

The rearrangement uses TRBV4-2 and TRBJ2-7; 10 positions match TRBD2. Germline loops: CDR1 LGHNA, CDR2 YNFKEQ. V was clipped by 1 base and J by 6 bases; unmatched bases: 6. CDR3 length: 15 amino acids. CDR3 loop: CASSQVLAGDVEQYF. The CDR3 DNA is TGTGCCAGCAGCCAAGTCCTAGCGGGAGATGTCGAGCAGTACTTC.

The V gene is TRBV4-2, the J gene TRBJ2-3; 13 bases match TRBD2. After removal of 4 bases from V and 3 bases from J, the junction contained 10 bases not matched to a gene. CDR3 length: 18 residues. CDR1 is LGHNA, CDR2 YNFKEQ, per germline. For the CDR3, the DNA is TGTGCCAGCAGCCTTAGTTTACGACTAGCGGGGGGAACAGATACGCAGTATTTT. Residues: CASSLSLRLAGGTDTQYF.